The 32 T cell receptor beta chains reported below all come from one sample, sequenced in a study of T cell responses to AZD1222 COVID-19 vaccine. Libraries were prepared by immunoSEQ multiplex PCR; TCRdb keeps only in-frame clonotypes and omits some of them. The table lists fewer than 150,000 clones, roughly 85% of them singletons. The starting material was peripheral blood, obtained on day 0 of AZD1222 vaccination. The receptors originated from an adult in good health.

The CDR3 nucleotides read TGTGCCAGTAGTAGGAACACTGAAGCTTTCTTT. Its translation is CASSRNTEAFF. This chain uses TRBV19 with TRBJ1-1; no clear D. Germline lookup yields CDR1 LNHDA and CDR2 SQIVND (reference sequence). The V and J ends lost 4 bases and 1 base respectively, with 1 base between them. The CDR3 contains 11 residues. The full variable domain, in which reference TRBV19 and TRBJ1-1 provide the parts outside the CDR3, is DGGITQSPKYLFRKEGQNVTLSCEQNLNHDAMYWYRQDPGQGLRLIYYSQIVNDFQKGDIAEGYSVSREKKESFPLTVTSAQKNPTAFYLCASSRNTEAFFGQGTRLTVV.

The chain joins TRBV6-5 to TRBJ1-5; a possible D gene is TRBD1 (5 bases). The germline V gene encodes CDR1 MNHEY and CDR2 SVGAGI. This CDR3 is 15 amino acids long. The germline V and J ends were trimmed by 4 bases and 3 bases, with 13 bases remaining between them. This CDR3 is CASSSMGGTNQPQHF. DNA for the CDR3: TGTGCCAGCAGTTCTATGGGGGGGACCAATCAGCCCCAGCATTTT.

The rearrangement joins TRBV28 to TRBJ1-2; TRBD1 matches 9 bases. This CDR3 region has 15 residues. V lost 3 bases to trimming and J lost 7 bases; unmatched junction nucleotides: 9. Germline assignment: CDR1 MDHEN and CDR2 SYDVKM. CDR3 bases: TGTGCCAGCAGTTTCGGGGACAGGGTGTGGGGTGGCTACACCTTC. Translation gives CASSFGDRVWGGYTF.

The DNA for the CDR3 is TGTGCCAGCAGTTACCAGGCAGATTATAATTCACCCCTCCACTTT. Amino acid sequence: CASSYQADYNSPLHF. The chain carries TRBV6-5 and TRBJ1-6; D not resolved. Trimming removed 2 bases at V and 4 bases at J, with 9 bases between. The length of the CDR3 is 15 residues. Germline V lookup: CDR1 MNHEY, CDR2 SVGAGI.

This clone has only a few counts. This chain joins TRBV14 and TRBJ2-5; TRBD2 is a possible D gene (6 bases). The V end lost 0 bases, the J end lost 10 bases, and 12 bases lay between the germline ends. Germline values: CDR1 SGHDN, CDR2 FVKESK. There are 13 residues in the CDR3. CDR3 nucleotides: TGTGCCAGCAGCCAAGATCTTCAGGAGGGCCAGTACTTC. Translated: CASSQDLQEGQYF.

The CDR3 nucleotides are TGTGCCAGCAGTTTATGGAGGGGGGGCTCAAACACCATATATTTT. Translated: CASSLWRGGSNTIYF. The chain employs TRBV28 and TRBJ1-3, with D possibly TRBD1 on 6 matching bases. CDR3 length equals 15 residues. V was trimmed by 0 bases and J by 6 bases, leaving 12 bases between them. Germline values: CDR1 MDHEN, CDR2 SYDVKM.

The chain recombines TRBV3-1 (or the pseudogene TRBV3-2) with TRBJ2-5; no clear D. Trimming stripped 6 bases from V and 2 bases from J, with 10 bases between. This CDR3 spans 13 amino acids. CDR1 LGHDT and CDR2 YNNKEL come from the germline V gene (reference sequence). As DNA, the CDR3 is TGTGCCAGCAGTCGATGGGGACAAGAGACCCAGTACTTC. Its translation is CASSRWGQETQYF.

This chain connects TRBV6-2 or TRBV6-3 to TRBJ2-7, with 11 bases aligning to TRBD2. This CDR3 has 13 residues. Germline CDR1 MNHEY, CDR2 SVGEGT. Trimming cost V 5 bases and J 5 bases; bases outside gene matches: 2. DNA for the CDR3: TGTGCCAGCAGTCTAGCGGGAGGCCACGAGCAGTACTTC. This translates into CASSLAGGHEQYF.

The V gene is TRBV12-5, the J gene TRBJ2-3; unclear D gene. Trimming removed 5 bases from V and 2 bases from J, with 11 bases in between. The CDR3 covers 14 residues. Germline V gene lookup returns CDR1 LGHNT and CDR2 FRNRAP. The CDR3 coding sequence is TGTGCTAGTGGTGAAGGAGCTTACACAGATACGCAGTATTTT. Its protein is CASGEGAYTDTQYF.

This chain uses TRBV19 with TRBJ1-1; 8 nucleotides align to TRBD1. The junction had 6 bases not matched to a gene; V was cut back by 5 bases and J by 4 bases. From germline, CDR1 is LNHDA and CDR2 SQIVND (reference sequence). CDR3 size: 14 residues. The CDR3 DNA reads as TGTGCCAGTAGTCCGGACAGGGTTCGCACTGAAGCTTTCTTT. Translation: CASSPDRVRTEAFF.

The rearrangement joins TRBV27 to TRBJ1-6; tentatively, D is TRBD1 (6 bases). Germline V lookup: CDR1 MNHEY, CDR2 SMNVEV (reference sequence). The CDR3 has 14 residues. The V end lost 6 bases, the J end lost 7 bases, and 13 bases lay between the germline ends. CDR3 DNA: TGTGCCAGCAGGGGGGGGCTAGGAAATTCACCCCTCCACTTT. Amino acid sequence: CASRGGLGNSPLHF.

The rearrangement joins TRBV28 to TRBJ1-1; D perhaps matches TRBD1 (5 bases). Germline-derived CDR1 and CDR2 are MDHEN and SYDVKM. CDR3 size: 12 residues. V was shortened by 9 bases and J by 7 bases, with 15 bases between the two germline ends. CDR3 loop: CASTTGGIEAFF. CDR3 coding DNA: TGTGCCAGTACGACGGGGGGGATTGAAGCTTTCTTT.

The rearrangement links TRBV7-2 to TRBJ2-1; 10 nucleotides agree with TRBD2. The germline CDR1 and CDR2 sequences are SGHTA and FQGNSA. This CDR3 is 19 amino acids long. V was clipped by 2 bases and J by 1 base; unmatched bases: 11. CDR3 sequence: CASSLRSGRATFSYNEQFF. The CDR3 DNA reads TGTGCCAGCAGCTTAAGGAGCGGGAGGGCCACCTTTTCCTACAATGAGCAGTTCTTC.

The chain carries TRBV28 and TRBJ1-1; TRBD1 agrees at 9 bases. Germline CDR1 reads MDHEN; CDR2 reads SYDVKM. There are 15 residues in the CDR3. V trimming: 3 bases; J trimming: 10 bases; junction bases outside the gene matches: 12. This CDR3 reads CASSFPGRTGEGAFF. The CDR3 coding sequence is TGTGCCAGCAGTTTCCCCGGGAGGACAGGGGAGGGAGCTTTCTTT.

The rearrangement joins TRBV19 to TRBJ2-1, with 8 nucleotides matching TRBD2. This CDR3 region has 13 residues. J gave up 7 bases and V 7 bases, and 6 bases lay outside the gene matches. Germline assignment: CDR1 LNHDA and CDR2 SQIVND (reference sequence). Here the CDR3 reads CASTLPGGNEQFF. The CDR3 nucleotides are TGTGCCAGTACCCTACCGGGGGGGAATGAGCAGTTCTTC.

The CDR3 bases are TGTGCCAGCTCTAGTGCGGGGTTCTCTGGCTACACCTTC. Translation: CASSSAGFSGYTF. This rearrangement joins TRBV6-5 to TRBJ1-2; D gene uncertain. The germline gives CDR1 MNHEY, CDR2 SVGAGI. Trimming removed 8 bases at V and 7 bases at J, with 17 bases between. There are 13 residues in the CDR3.

The chain recombines TRBV27 with TRBJ1-5; 7 positions agree with TRBD1. V gave up 6 bases and J gave up 16 bases; unmatched junction bases: 15. From germline, CDR1 is MNHEY and CDR2 SMNVEV (reference sequence). The CDR3 length is 13 residues. Here the CDR3 DNA reads TGTGCCAGCAGCCAGTCAGGAGGGGGCAGGCCACATTTT. It is translated as CASSQSGGGRPHF.

V is TRBV5-1 and J is TRBJ1-1; 7 bases are a match to TRBD1. Germline-derived CDR1 and CDR2 are SGHRS and YFSETQ. The ends lost 2 bases at V and 1 base at J; junction bases unmatched: 5. This CDR3 is built from 15 residues. The CDR3 coding sequence is TGCGCCAGCAGCTTCCTCGGACAGGCGAACACTGAAGCTTTCTTT. Protein: CASSFLGQANTEAFF.

This chain connects TRBV9 to TRBJ1-2; no reliable D call. From germline, CDR1 is SGDLS and CDR2 YYNGEE. V lost 6 bases and J lost 8, with 17 bases in between. CDR3 length: 13 amino acids. Here the CDR3 DNA reads TGTGCCAGCACCCCCGGACTGCTGCGAGGCTACACCTTC. This gives the protein CASTPGLLRGYTF.

The V gene is TRBV3-1 (or the pseudogene TRBV3-2), the J gene TRBJ2-5; D uncertain. V lost 1 base, J lost 1 base, and 10 bases lay in between. CDR3 length: 15 residues. Germline V CDR1 and CDR2: LGHDT, YNNKEL (reference sequence). The CDR3: CASSQVWVAQETQYF. The CDR3 DNA is TGTGCCAGCAGCCAAGTTTGGGTGGCCCAAGAGACCCAGTACTTC.

Only one count was recorded for this clone. The chain links TRBV5-1 to TRBJ2-1; tentatively, D is TRBD2 (6 bases). V lost 4 bases to trimming and J lost 3 bases, with 14 bases between them. CDR3 size: 15 residues. Germline V CDR1 and CDR2: SGHRS, YFSETQ. CDR3 coding DNA: TGCGCCAGCAGCCGCTTCCTAGCGAGCTACAATGAGCAGTTCTTC. Translation: CASSRFLASYNEQFF.

The chain is built from TRBV6-1 and TRBJ1-1; no definite D call. Germline V gene sequence: CDR1 MNHNS, CDR2 SASEGT. The V gene lost 2 bases and the J gene lost 5 bases, with 6 bases spanning the gap. CDR3 length: 12 amino acids. This CDR3 is CASSEWRTEAFF. The CDR3 DNA reads as TGTGCCAGCAGTGAATGGAGGACTGAAGCTTTCTTT.

The genes are TRBV6-2 or TRBV6-3 and TRBJ2-7; TRBD1 is a possible D gene (7 bases). This CDR3 has 18 residues. V lost 0 bases to trimming and J lost 1 base, with 19 bases between them. CDR1 MNHEY and CDR2 SVGEGT come from the germline V gene. The chain's CDR3 is CASSYSKYRGGGSYEQYF. Here the CDR3 DNA reads TGTGCCAGCAGTTACTCGAAGTACAGGGGAGGAGGGTCCTACGAGCAGTACTTC.

This clone showed up just a few times. The rearrangement uses TRBV6-2 or TRBV6-3 and TRBJ1-5, with 9 bases that match TRBD1. Looked up from germline, CDR1 is MNHEY and CDR2 is SVGEGT. The CDR3 covers 18 residues. Germline trimming cut 5 bases from V and 0 bases from J; bases unmatched to any gene: 11. Written as DNA, the CDR3 is TGTGCCAGCAGTCCAACCGGGACAGGGACCTATAGCAATCAGCCCCAGCATTTT. Translating it yields CASSPTGTGTYSNQPQHF.

This chain connects TRBV30 to TRBJ1-6; 8 nucleotides match TRBD1. In germline, CDR1 is GTSNPN, CDR2 SVGIG (reference sequence). The CDR3 runs 13 residues. Losses at the gene ends were 5 bases for V and 6 bases for J; bases not matched to a gene: 3. The CDR3 sequence: CAWGTGLNSPLHF. The DNA of the CDR3 is TGTGCCTGGGGGACAGGCCTTAATTCACCCCTCCACTTT.

This clone was seen only once. CDR3 protein: CASNADTQYF. In nucleotides, the CDR3 is TGTGCCAGCAACGCTGATACGCAGTATTTT. The chain carries TRBV12-3 or TRBV12-4 and TRBJ2-3; D call uncertain. CDR3 length: 10 residues. The V and J ends lost 7 bases and 6 bases respectively, with 5 bases between them.

This chain links TRBV7-6 with TRBJ2-1; D gene uncertain. V was shortened by 1 base and J by 0 bases, with 10 bases between the two germline ends. Germline CDR1 is SGHVS and CDR2 is FNYEAQ. The CDR3 is made up of 16 amino acids. The CDR3 loop is CASSLGDFSSYNEQFF. The CDR3 DNA sequence: TGTGCCAGCAGCTTAGGGGATTTCAGCTCCTACAATGAGCAGTTCTTC.

The rearrangement uses TRBV11-2 and TRBJ2-1; weak D call: TRBD2 (5 bases). Germline values: CDR1 SGHAT, CDR2 FQNNGV. The V and J ends lost 7 bases and 4 bases respectively, with 17 bases between them. The CDR3 runs to 15 residues. This CDR3 is CASTVLTAVYNEQFF. The DNA for the CDR3 is TGTGCCAGCACCGTTCTCACAGCGGTTTACAATGAGCAGTTCTTC.

The chain combines TRBV29-1 with TRBJ2-2, with D perhaps TRBD1 or TRBD2 (5 bases each). The CDR3 is 17 residues long. V dropped 2 bases and J dropped 5 bases, with 21 bases sitting between them. Germline V gives CDR1 SQVTM, CDR2 ANQGSEA. The CDR3 nucleotides are TGCAGCGTTGAAAGTGTGGGGCCCCGGGGATATACCGGGGAGCTGTTTTTT. This codes for CSVESVGPRGYTGELFF.

The V and J genes are TRBV3-1 (or the pseudogene TRBV3-2) and TRBJ1-6; 8 nucleotides line up with TRBD1. The CDR3 is 14 residues long. CDR1 and CDR2 from the germline V gene are LGHDT and YNNKEL (reference sequence). V dropped 1 base and J dropped 10; count of bases not matched to a gene: 3. The CDR3 reads CASSQVRQGSPLHF. The CDR3 DNA is TGTGCCAGCAGCCAAGTTAGACAGGGGTCACCCCTCCACTTT.

V is TRBV29-1 and J is TRBJ2-7; D could derive from TRBD1 or TRBD2 (5 bases each). The CDR3 has 12 residues. From germline, CDR1 is SQVTM and CDR2 ANQGSEA. V gave up 6 bases and J gave up 4 bases, with 13 bases separating them. DNA for the CDR3: TGCAGCGTCCCCGGGACCCCATACGAGCAGTACTTC. This sequence encodes CSVPGTPYEQYF.

The table lists this clone with a count of one. The chain couples TRBV3-1 (or the pseudogene TRBV3-2) to TRBJ2-4; the D gene is possibly TRBD2 (5 bases). V lost 3 bases, J lost 1 base, and 13 bases lay in between. CDR1 is LGHDT and CDR2 is YNNKEL in the germline V gene (reference sequence). The CDR3 has 16 amino acids. The CDR3 loop reads CASSQGSSWAKNIQYF. CDR3 in DNA: TGTGCCAGCAGCCAGGGGAGCTCTTGGGCCAAAAACATTCAGTACTTC.